Listed here is a single T cell receptor beta chain. Original methodology: For nucleated cells, counts were estimated from reference gene primer amplification. This table comes from immunoSEQ multiplex PCR, and its TCRdb copy is limited to in-frame clones, with some not included. The DNA was the basis for D and trimming; V, J and clone size are from that table. The sample lists 360,000 or so clones, roughly 87% occurring once. The data originate from a study of blood T cell repertoires in COVID-19. Across the study: PBMCs, B-cell-depleted T cells, or T cells provided the cDNA or gDNA that made up the material.

The CDR3 runs 13 residues. CDR1 and CDR2 (germline): MNHEY, SVGAGI. V lost 6 bases and J lost 5, with 13 bases in between. In Cohort 3, a recovered donor had either two negative PCRs, clearance, or symptom resolution. The clonotype comes from a woman aged 45-65 years who had recovered from COVID-19. Sequenced material: PBMCs or T cells enriched from blood (not recorded which). The chain carries TRBV6-5 and TRBJ1-1; possible D gene TRBD1, 6 bases. The CDR3, as DNA: TGTGCCAGCAGGGGGCAGGGGTGGACTGAAGCTTTCTTT. It yields the protein CASRGQGWTEAFF.